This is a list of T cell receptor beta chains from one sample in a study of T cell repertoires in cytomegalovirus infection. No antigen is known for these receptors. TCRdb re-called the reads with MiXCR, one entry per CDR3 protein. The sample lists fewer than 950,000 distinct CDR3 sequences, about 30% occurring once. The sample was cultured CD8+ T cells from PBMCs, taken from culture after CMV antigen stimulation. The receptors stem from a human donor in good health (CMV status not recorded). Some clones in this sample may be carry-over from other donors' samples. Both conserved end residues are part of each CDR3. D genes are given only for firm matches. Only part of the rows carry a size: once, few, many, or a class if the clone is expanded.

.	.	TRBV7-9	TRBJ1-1	TGTGCCAGCACCGCTACAGAGAACACTGAAGCTTTCTTT	CASTATENTEAFF
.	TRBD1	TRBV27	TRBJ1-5	TGTGCCACCGACGCAGGGGGCAGCAATCAGCCCCAGCATTTT	CATDAGGSNQPQHF
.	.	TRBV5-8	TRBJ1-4	TGTGCCAGCAGCTCCCGGACCTCGGAGGAAAAACTGTTTTTT	CASSSRTSEEKLFF
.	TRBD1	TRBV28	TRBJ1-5	TGTGCCAGCACAAGAATAGGACAGGCCAATCAGCCCCAGCATTTT	CASTRIGQANQPQHF
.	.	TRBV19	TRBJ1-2	TGTGCCAGTAGTATTGGGGACGGAGCTAACTATGGCTACACCTTC	CASSIGDGANYGYTF
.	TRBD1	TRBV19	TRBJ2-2	TGTGCCAGTAGTATCTCGGACAGGGGAAACACCGGGGAGCTGTTTTTT	CASSISDRGNTGELFF
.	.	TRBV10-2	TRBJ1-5	TGCGCCAGCAGTCACGTGTATAGCAATCAGCCCCAGCATTTT	CASSHVYSNQPQHF
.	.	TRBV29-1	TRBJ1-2	TGCAGCGTTCCCGGACGAGGTGGCTACACCTTC	CSVPGRGGYTF
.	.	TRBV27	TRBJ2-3	TGTGCCAGCAACCCAGGGGTCGGCACAGATACGCAGTATTTT	CASNPGVGTDTQYF
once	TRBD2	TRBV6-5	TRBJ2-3	TGTGCCAGCAATTACGGGACTAGCGGTCCAGATACGCAGTATTTT	CASNYGTSGPDTQYF
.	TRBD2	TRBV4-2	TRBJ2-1	TGTGCCAGCAGCCAAGAGACTAGCGGTTACAATGAGCAGTTCTTC	CASSQETSGYNEQFF
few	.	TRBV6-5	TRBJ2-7	TGTGCCAGCAGTCCGGGACATGGGGCCTACGAGCAGTACTTC	CASSPGHGAYEQYF
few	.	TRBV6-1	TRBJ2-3	TGTGCCAGCAGTGAATCCCCCGGCAGGTTAAGCACAGATACGCAGTATTTT	CASSESPGRLSTDTQYF
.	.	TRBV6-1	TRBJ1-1	TGTGCCAGCAGTGAAGCGATGTGGGTGAACACTGAAGCTTTCTTT	CASSEAMWVNTEAFF
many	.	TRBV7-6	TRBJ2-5	TGTGCCAGCAGCTTAGGGCCTACGATCCAAGAGACCCAGTACTTC	CASSLGPTIQETQYF
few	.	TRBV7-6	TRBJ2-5	TGTGCCAGCAGCTTGCCGGCTAGCGAAGAGACCCAGTACTTC	CASSLPASEETQYF
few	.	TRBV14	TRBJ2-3	TGTGCCAGCAGCCAACACGTGGGTAGCACAGATACGCAGTATTTT	CASSQHVGSTDTQYF
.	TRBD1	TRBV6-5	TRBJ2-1	TGTGCCAGCAGTCCACAGGGGGCGGCTGGTAGTGAGCAGTTCTTC	CASSPQGAAGSEQFF
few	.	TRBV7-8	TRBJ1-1	TGTGCCAGCAGCTTAGACGGGACCGGTCTTTCGGGCACTGAAGCTTTCTTT	CASSLDGTGLSGTEAFF
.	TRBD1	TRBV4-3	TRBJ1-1	TGCGCCAGCAGCCGATCGGACAGGGGAAACACTGAAGCTTTCTTT	CASSRSDRGNTEAFF
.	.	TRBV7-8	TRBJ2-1	TGTGCCAGCAGCTTTGACTCCTACCCGAGCTCCTACAATGAGCAGTTCTTC	CASSFDSYPSSYNEQFF
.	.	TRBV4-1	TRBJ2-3	TGCGCCAGCAGCCAACTATCCGCTAACACAGATACGCAGTATTTT	CASSQLSANTDTQYF
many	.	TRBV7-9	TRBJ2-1	TGTGCCAGCAGCTCACCCGACGGTTACAATGAGCAGTTCTTC	CASSSPDGYNEQFF
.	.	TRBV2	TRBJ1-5	TGTGTCAGCAGTGAAGATCCACCCGAAGGGCCCCAGCATTTT	CVSSEDPPEGPQHF
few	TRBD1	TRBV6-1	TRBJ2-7	TGTGCCAGCAGTCGGACAGGGACCCACGAGCAGTACTTC	CASSRTGTHEQYF